Shown below are 4 T cell receptor beta chains from a single sample sequenced in a study of response to subunit inactivated influenza vaccine. TCRdb redid the calling of the RT-PCR reads with MiXCR, one entry per CDR3 protein. The sample shows about 170,000 distinct CDR3 sequences, approximately 12% of them seen only once. Another study also made use of these data, one on T cells expressing NK-cell markers. That report notes: Synthesis of TCR beta cDNA relied on 5'RACE template switching carrying UMIs.

Specimen: CD8+ T cells sorted from PBMCs, collected 11 to 12 days after vaccination. The receptors stem from a middle-aged man who received an inactivated influenza vaccine.

The V and J genes are TRBV10-3 and TRBJ2-2, with 9 bases that match TRBD1. There are 15 residues in the CDR3. Trimming took 2 bases from V and 6 from J; bases not matched to a gene: 4. CDR1 is ENHRY, CDR2 SYGVKD, per germline. CDR3 residues: CAISEERQGAGELFF. The CDR3 DNA reads TGTGCCATCAGTGAGGAGAGACAGGGGGCCGGGGAGCTGTTTTTT.

This clonotype was seen a handful of times. The chain links TRBV28 to TRBJ2-7, with TRBD2 matching over 7 bases. In germline, CDR1 is MDHEN, CDR2 SYDVKM. V lost 2 bases and J lost 5; bases outside the gene matches: 6. This CDR3 has 14 amino acids. CDR3 DNA sequence: TGTGCCAGCAGTTTAGGTAGCGGGTCCAACGAGCAGTACTTC. It yields the protein CASSLGSGSNEQYF.

The chain combines TRBV6-5 with TRBJ2-2; 10 positions match TRBD2. The V segment lost 2 bases and the J segment 7 bases; nucleotides outside the gene matches: 10. Germline CDR1 MNHEY, CDR2 SVGAGI. The CDR3 loop spans 17 amino acids. The CDR3 DNA follows: TGTGCCAGCAGTTACAGAATAGCGGGAGGAAATCACGGGGAGCTGTTTTTT. Amino acids: CASSYRIAGGNHGELFF.

The chain recombines TRBV12-3 or TRBV12-4 with TRBJ1-1, with a tentative D call TRBD1 (5 bases). V lost 4 bases, J lost 2 bases, and 8 bases lay in between. The CDR3 spans 13 residues. CDR3 region: CASSWDENTEAFF. The CDR3 coding sequence is TGTGCCAGCAGTTGGGACGAAAACACTGAAGCTTTCTTT.